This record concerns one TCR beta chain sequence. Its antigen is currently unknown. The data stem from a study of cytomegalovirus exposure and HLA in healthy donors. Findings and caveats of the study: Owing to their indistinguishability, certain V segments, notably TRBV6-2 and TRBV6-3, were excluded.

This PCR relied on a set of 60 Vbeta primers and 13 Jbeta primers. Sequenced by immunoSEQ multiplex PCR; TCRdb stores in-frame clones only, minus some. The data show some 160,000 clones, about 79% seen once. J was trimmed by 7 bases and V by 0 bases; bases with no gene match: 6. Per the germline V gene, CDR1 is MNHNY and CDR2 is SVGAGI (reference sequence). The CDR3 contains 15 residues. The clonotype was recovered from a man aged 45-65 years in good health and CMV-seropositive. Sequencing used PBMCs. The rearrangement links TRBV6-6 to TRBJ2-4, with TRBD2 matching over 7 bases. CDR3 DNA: TGTGCCAGCAGTTACTCGAACCTGGGGGGGAACATTCAGTACTTC. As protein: CASSYSNLGGNIQYF.